A selection of T cell receptor beta chains follows, all from one sample in a study of blood T cell repertoires in COVID-19. The method was immunoSEQ multiplex PCR; TCRdb's version includes in-frame clones alone and lacks a portion of them. The table lists about 130,000 clones, almost 80% of them singletons. The sequenced material came from peripheral blood. These receptors were taken from a man between 60 and 75 years old who had recovered from COVID-19. Both conserved end residues are part of each CDR3. The D gene is left open where the match is weak. Expanded clones are given a class, and other clones once, few, many or no size at all.

V	J	size	D	CDR3	DNA
TRBV18	TRBJ1-5	once	NA	CASSGGRNQPQHF	TGTGCCAGCTCAGGCGGGAGAAATCAGCCCCAGCATTTT
TRBV28	TRBJ1-2	NA	NA	CASTNRDYGYTF	TGTGCCAGCACTAATCGGGACTATGGCTACACCTTC
TRBV29-1	TRBJ2-2	NA	NA	CSVEDQSGTGELFF	TGCAGCGTTGAAGACCAATCGGGAACCGGGGAGCTGTTTTTT
TRBV5-6	TRBJ2-5	NA	NA	CASSLAGKGGQETQYF	TGTGCCAGCAGCTTGGCCGGTAAAGGAGGACAAGAGACCCAGTACTTC
TRBV28	TRBJ2-1	NA	TRBD1	CASSPGQGKREQFF	TGTGCCAGCAGTCCGGGACAGGGTAAGAGGGAGCAGTTCTTC
TRBV5-3	TRBJ2-1	medium-sized	TRBD2	CARRDSGNEQFF	TGTGCCAGAAGGGATAGCGGGAATGAGCAGTTCTTC
TRBV14	TRBJ2-1	NA	NA	CASSQAYTSIANEQFF	TGTGCCAGCAGCCAAGCGTATACGTCGATAGCCAATGAGCAGTTCTTC
TRBV24-1	TRBJ2-3	once	TRBD2	CATGERGGTDTQYF	TGTGCCACCGGCGAGCGGGGGGGGACAGATACGCAGTATTTT
TRBV19	TRBJ2-3	NA	NA	CASTEGPSTDTQYF	TGTGCCAGTACGGAGGGACCTAGCACAGATACGCAGTATTTT
TRBV2	TRBJ2-5	NA	TRBD1	CASSLQGWETQYF	TGTGCCAGCAGTTTACAGGGGTGGGAGACCCAGTACTTC
TRBV9	TRBJ2-1	NA	NA	CASSVALTVDEQFF	TGTGCCAGCAGCGTAGCTTTGACAGTCGATGAGCAGTTCTTC
TRBV6-1	TRBJ2-7	NA	TRBD1	CASSRTRDRGDEQYF	TGTGCCAGCAGTCGGACCCGGGACAGGGGTGACGAGCAGTACTTC
TRBV28	TRBJ1-6	NA	NA	CASSMEQFSPLHF	TGTGCCAGCAGTATGGAACAGTTTTCACCCCTCCACTTT
TRBV6-5	TRBJ2-2	NA	NA	CASSYSGDTGELFF	TGTGCCAGCAGTTACTCGGGAGACACCGGGGAGCTGTTTTTT
TRBV7-2	TRBJ2-2	few	TRBD2	CASSLRTSASSGELFF	TGTGCCAGCAGCTTAAGGACTAGCGCCTCGTCCGGGGAGCTGTTTTTT
TRBV5-6	TRBJ1-6	NA	NA	CASSLADAGNSPLHF	TGTGCCAGCAGCTTGGCGGATGCGGGGAATTCACCCCTCCACTTT
TRBV5-1	TRBJ2-3	NA	NA	CASSFPKYEDTQYF	TGCGCCAGCAGCTTTCCTAAATATGAAGATACGCAGTATTTT
TRBV11-2	TRBJ2-2	NA	NA	CASSLVGLTGRTGELFF	TGTGCCAGCAGCTTAGTGGGACTGACAGGGCGTACCGGGGAGCTGTTTTTT
TRBV5-4	TRBJ2-7	few	NA	CASSLAGISNYEQYF	TGTGCCAGCAGCTTGGCCGGGATTAGCAACTACGAGCAGTACTTC
TRBV6-5	TRBJ2-3	NA	NA	CASSRATGKNTQYF	TGTGCCAGCAGCCGGGCGACCGGGAAGAATACGCAGTATTTT
TRBV29-1	TRBJ2-2	NA	TRBD2	CSVDYSGGWELFF	TGCAGCGTCGACTATAGCGGGGGGTGGGAGCTGTTTTTT
TRBV18	TRBJ2-7	NA	TRBD1	CASSRTGGTYEQYF	TGTGCCAGCTCGCGGACAGGGGGAACCTACGAGCAGTACTTC
TRBV30	TRBJ1-2	NA	NA	CAWERTVLRGYTF	TGTGCCTGGGAAAGGACAGTTCTACGTGGCTACACCTTC
TRBV4-2	TRBJ1-5	NA	NA	CASSQDLGYQPQHF	TGTGCCAGCAGCCAAGATCTGGGCTATCAGCCCCAGCATTTT
TRBV18	TRBJ2-7	NA	NA	CASSPTGGLGEQYF	TGTGCCAGCTCCCCAACGGGGGGCCTGGGGGAGCAGTACTTC
TRBV6-5	TRBJ2-7	NA	NA	CASSPASRGLAEQYF	TGTGCCAGCAGCCCCGCGTCCAGAGGGCTCGCCGAGCAGTACTTC
TRBV16	TRBJ1-1	NA	NA	CASSQRPAGTEAFF	TGTGCCAGCAGCCAAAGGCCAGCGGGCACTGAAGCTTTCTTT
TRBV5-1	TRBJ2-7	NA	NA	CASSLDIDPREQYF	TGCGCCAGCAGCTTAGACATTGACCCCCGGGAGCAGTACTTC
TRBV6-1	TRBJ2-3	NA	TRBD2	CASSESGAGTDTQYF	TGTGCCAGCAGTGAAAGCGGGGCGGGGACAGATACGCAGTATTTT
TRBV19	TRBJ1-4	NA	TRBD1	CASSITGVAGEKLFF	TGTGCCAGTAGCATCACAGGGGTAGCAGGAGAAAAACTGTTTTTT
TRBV15	TRBJ2-5	few	NA	CATSSLASETQYF	TGTGCCACCAGCTCCCTAGCGTCAGAGACCCAGTACTTC
TRBV14	TRBJ2-2	NA	NA	CASSLRGATGELFF	TGTGCCAGCAGCCTTCGCGGGGCCACCGGGGAGCTGTTTTTT
TRBV6-2/TRBV6-3	TRBJ2-1	NA	NA	CASSPPRSFSYNEQFF	TGTGCCAGCAGTCCCCCGCGGTCGTTCTCCTACAATGAGCAGTTCTTC
TRBV18	TRBJ2-7	few	TRBD2	CASSLLSGSSYEQYF	TGTGCCAGCTCCCTTCTTAGCGGGAGCTCCTACGAGCAGTACTTC
TRBV19	TRBJ2-5	NA	TRBD1	CASSGTGFRETQYF	TGTGCCAGTAGTGGGACAGGGTTCCGAGAGACCCAGTACTTC
TRBV6-6	TRBJ2-7	NA	NA	CASTPEGTGSYEQYF	TGTGCCAGCACCCCCGAGGGGACTGGCTCCTACGAGCAGTACTTC
TRBV11-2	TRBJ1-1	NA	NA	CASSSQGGTEAFF	TGTGCCAGCAGCTCTCAAGGGGGCACTGAAGCTTTCTTT
TRBV28	TRBJ1-3	NA	NA	CASRGRGGSSGNTIYF	TGTGCCAGCAGGGGTCGGGGTGGAAGCTCTGGAAACACCATATATTTT
TRBV11-2	TRBJ2-1	once	NA	CASSLVIASDYNEQFF	TGTGCCAGCAGCTTAGTAATTGCTAGCGACTACAATGAGCAGTTCTTC
TRBV20-1	TRBJ1-1	NA	NA	CSAGDNLKAFF	TGCAGTGCCGGGGACAATTTAAAAGCTTTCTTT
TRBV4-3	TRBJ2-3	once	NA	CASSGQTQDTQYF	TGCGCCAGCAGCGGACAGACCCAGGATACGCAGTATTTT
TRBV11-2	TRBJ2-3	NA	TRBD2	CASSFHTMTSGKIDTQYF	TGTGCCAGCAGCTTCCATACCATGACTAGCGGGAAGATAGATACGCAGTATTTT
TRBV6-5	TRBJ1-2	NA	NA	CASSYSGGSGYTF	TGTGCCAGCAGTTACTCAGGGGGATCTGGCTACACCTTC
TRBV28	TRBJ2-1	NA	NA	CASSLSLTSYNEQFF	TGTGCCAGCAGTCTGAGTCTTACCTCCTACAATGAGCAGTTCTTC
TRBV6-5	TRBJ2-3	once	TRBD2	CASSRLAASTDTQYF	TGTGCCAGCAGTAGGCTAGCGGCTAGCACAGATACGCAGTATTTT
TRBV5-6	TRBJ1-1	NA	NA	CASSLGPGNTEAFF	TGTGCCAGCAGCTTGGGCCCGGGAAACACTGAAGCTTTCTTT
TRBV19	TRBJ2-2	once	NA	CASTPGDGNTGELFF	TGTGCCAGTACCCCCGGAGATGGAAACACCGGGGAGCTGTTTTTT
TRBV15	TRBJ2-5	NA	NA	CATSRDVGLQETQYF	TGTGCCACCAGCAGAGATGTGGGACTCCAAGAGACCCAGTACTTC
TRBV15	TRBJ2-7	NA	NA	CATSRAAQTYEQYF	TGTGCCACCAGCAGAGCCGCACAGACATACGAGCAGTACTTC
TRBV2	TRBJ1-1	NA	NA	CASHPTGITEAFF	TGTGCCAGCCATCCCACAGGGATCACTGAAGCTTTCTTT
TRBV7-3	TRBJ2-2	NA	NA	CASSRTGQAGELFF	TGTGCCAGCAGCCGCACCGGCCAGGCCGGGGAGCTGTTTTTT
TRBV28	TRBJ1-4	NA	TRBD1	CASRTNPGGASEKLFF	TGTGCCAGCAGAACGAACCCAGGGGGCGCATCTGAAAAACTGTTTTTT